One sample yielded the 13 T cell receptor beta chains listed below, sequenced in a study of Ad26.COV2.S vaccination and SARS-CoV-2 variants. This table comes from immunoSEQ multiplex PCR, and its TCRdb copy is limited to in-frame clones, with some not included. The table shows hundreds of thousands of clones, with 70% to 90% occurring only once. Treatment noted: approximately 18 received Ad26.COV2.S at low or high dose, single or two shots; about 5 received placebo; per-sample allocation not given. The study sampled participants on day 63 after the first vaccine or placebo injection. The sample consisted of peripheral blood, taken in a trial of Ad26.COV2.S vaccine versus placebo. The source of these receptors is a person aged 18-60 years who received the Ad26.COV2.S COVID-19 vaccine or a placebo.

This chain uses TRBV9 with TRBJ2-7; D uncertain. CDR1 SGDLS and CDR2 YYNGEE come from the germline V gene. Between the trimmed V and J ends, which lost 0 bases and 2 bases, there was a span of 12 bases. The length of the CDR3 is 15 residues. The CDR3 nucleotides are TGTGCCAGCAGCGTAGGAGCTACGGCCACCTACGAGCAGTACTTC. Translated: CASSVGATATYEQYF.

The V and J genes are TRBV12-2 and TRBJ2-3; the table names TRBD2, a call not compared with the DNA. TRBV12-2 is recorded as a pseudogene. CDR3 length equals 15 residues. CDR3: CASRSSTGRGDTQYF. As DNA, the CDR3 is TGTGCAAGTCGCTCATCAACGGGCCGAGGGGATACGCAGTATTTT.

The chain links TRBV2 to TRBJ1-4; D not certain. The CDR3 is 14 residues long. Germline V gene data show CDR1 as SNHLY and CDR2 as FYNNEI. V was cut by 7 bases and J by 0 bases, with 9 bases left in between. CDR3 DNA sequence: TGTGCCAGCAAGGGTATCGCAACTAATGAAAAACTGTTTTTT. Its protein is CASKGIATNEKLFF.

J is TRBJ1-1 and V is TRBV6-5, with 9 bases matching TRBD1. CDR1 MNHEY and CDR2 SVGAGI come from the germline V gene. The CDR3 has 13 residues. V lost 5 bases, J lost 10 bases, and 8 bases stayed unmatched. CDR3 amino acids: CASSTGQGGRAFF. The CDR3 DNA sequence: TGTGCCAGCAGTACGGGACAGGGTGGTAGAGCTTTCTTT.

The chain couples TRBV3-1 (or the pseudogene TRBV3-2) to TRBJ2-5, with unresolved D. V was trimmed by 1 base and J by 3 bases, leaving 6 bases between them. The length of the CDR3 is 13 residues. The germline V gene has CDR1 LGHDT and CDR2 YNNKEL (reference sequence). The CDR3, as DNA: TGTGCCAGCAGCCAAGTCTTAAAAGAGACCCAGTACTTC. It encodes CASSQVLKETQYF.

The J gene is TRBJ2-6, the V gene TRBV7-2; 10 bases agree with TRBD1. The V gene's germline CDR1 is SGHTA and CDR2 FQGNSA. The CDR3 spans 18 residues. With 2 bases clipped from V and 1 base from J, the junction kept 5 bases outside the gene matches. The DNA for the CDR3 is TGTGCCAGCAGCTTAAGGACAGGGGGGAGATCTGGGGCCAACGTCCTGACTTTC. Residues: CASSLRTGGRSGANVLTF.

In its sample, this clone was seen a few times. V usage is TRBV6-1 and J usage is TRBJ1-2; 7 bases line up with TRBD1. Germline V gene lookup returns CDR1 MNHNS and CDR2 SASEGT. This CDR3 comprises 15 residues. The V segment lost 0 bases and the J segment 6 bases; nucleotides outside the gene matches: 7. CDR3 residues: CASSEAQTGRDGYTF. As DNA, the CDR3 is TGTGCCAGCAGTGAAGCACAGACAGGGCGGGATGGCTACACCTTC.

In this sample, this clone turned up once. The chain has TRBV7-9 and TRBJ1-6; weak D call: TRBD1 (5 bases). From germline, CDR1 is SEHNR and CDR2 FQNEAQ (reference sequence). The CDR3 spans 18 residues. V shed 3 bases and J shed 5 bases, with 20 bases lying between them. CDR3 DNA: TGTGCCAGCAGCTTCTTGCCAACCGGGACGGCGAATAATTCACCCCTCCACTTT. This codes for CASSFLPTGTANNSPLHF.

The rearrangement joins TRBV30 to TRBJ1-2; the match to TRBD1 covers 10 bases. J gave up 0 bases and V 7 bases, and 5 bases lay outside the gene matches. The CDR3 sequence is 14 residues long. Per germline, CDR1 GTSNPN and CDR2 SVGIG (reference sequence). CDR3 sequence: CASDRGLPNYGYTF. CDR3 DNA: TGTGCCTCCGACAGGGGGCTTCCTAACTATGGCTACACCTTC.

Remarks on this clone: The junction differs from germline at one of its ends, possibly a read error. The V gene is TRBV7-8, the J gene TRBJ2-7; D may be TRBD1 (6 bases). The CDR3 sequence is 15 residues long. Germline V gene sequence: CDR1 SGHVS, CDR2 FQNEAQ. CDR3 amino acids: CASSSLTGDPYEQYF. CDR3 sequence (DNA): TGTGCCAGCAGCTCTTTGACAGGTGACCCCTATGAGCAGTACTTC.

This clone was recorded once. The chain recombines TRBV7-9 with TRBJ1-5; perhaps TRBD1 as D (5 bases). V gave up 7 bases and J gave up 3 bases, with 10 bases separating them. Germline V lookup: CDR1 SEHNR, CDR2 FQNEAQ (reference sequence). The CDR3 runs to 13 residues. CDR3 amino acids: CASNGGNNQPQHF. In nucleotides, the CDR3 is TGTGCCAGCAATGGGGGGAACAATCAGCCCCAGCATTTT.

This clone was observed a few times. The chain carries TRBV29-1 and TRBJ2-1, with a possible D match to TRBD1 (6 bases). Germline V gene lookup returns CDR1 SQVTM and CDR2 ANQGSEA. V lost 6 bases and J lost 0, with 15 bases in between. CDR3 length equals 15 residues. CDR3 coding DNA: TGCAGCGTGGTTAACAGGGAAAGCTCCTACAATGAGCAGTTCTTC. It translates to CSVVNRESSYNEQFF.

This clone has a handful of counts. V is TRBV3-1 (or the pseudogene TRBV3-2) and J is TRBJ2-7; 9 nucleotides agree with TRBD1. This CDR3 is built from 13 residues. J was trimmed by 2 bases and V by 11 bases; bases with no gene match: 7. Germline-derived CDR1 and CDR2 are LGHDT and YNNKEL (reference sequence). The CDR3 coding sequence is TGTGCCGTCGGGACAGGGCGCGCCTACGAGCAGTACTTC. Its translation is CAVGTGRAYEQYF.